These 13 T cell receptor beta chains share one sample of origin, sequenced in a study of T cell responses to AZD1222 COVID-19 vaccine. The method was immunoSEQ multiplex PCR; TCRdb's version includes in-frame clones alone and lacks a portion of them. The sample yields just over 150,000 clones, more than 90% seen once. The material sequenced was peripheral blood, taken 28 days after the second AZD1222 dose. The receptor source for this set is an adult who received the AZD1222 COVID-19 vaccine.

The J gene is TRBJ2-3, the V gene TRBV9; D is tentatively TRBD1 or TRBD2 (6 bases each). This CDR3 is built from 16 residues. Germline V gene sequence: CDR1 SGDLS, CDR2 YYNGEE. With 2 bases removed from V and 8 bases from J, the gap between germline ends came to 21 bases. Here the CDR3 DNA reads TGTGCCAGCAGCGTTTTGGAGGGGGGCCCATTAGGTACGCAGTATTTT. Translating it yields CASSVLEGGPLGTQYF.

The chain joins TRBV4-1 to TRBJ2-2; D might be TRBD2 (6 bases). V was clipped by 4 bases and J by 6 bases, with 6 bases between them. Germline CDR1 reads MGHRA; CDR2 reads YSYEKL. The CDR3 extends over 12 amino acids. The CDR3 loop is CASSRGAGELFF. As DNA, the CDR3 is TGCGCCAGCAGCCGGGGGGCCGGGGAGCTGTTTTTT.

This sequence joins TRBV30 and TRBJ1-5, with D possibly being TRBD1 (6 bases). The CDR3 has 14 amino acids. V was trimmed by 2 bases and J by 4 bases, leaving 12 bases between them. Germline CDR1 is GTSNPN and CDR2 is SVGIG (reference sequence). The CDR3 region is CAWSRGAGNQPQHF. The CDR3 coding sequence is TGTGCCTGGAGTAGGGGGGCCGGTAATCAGCCCCAGCATTTT.

V usage is TRBV18 and J usage is TRBJ1-4, with D unresolved. The CDR3 contains 13 residues. Looked up from germline, CDR1 is KGHSH and CDR2 is LQKENI. V lost 8 bases and J lost 5, with 12 bases in between. The CDR3 nucleotides are TGTGCCAGCCAGCTCGGCCCGAATGAAAAACTGTTTTTT. Protein product: CASQLGPNEKLFF.

This chain links TRBV21-1 with TRBJ1-5; the table's D gene call, TRBD1, was not cross checked with the DNA. TRBV21-1 is a pseudogene locus. This CDR3 region has 15 residues. This CDR3 reads CASSRDSYSNQPQHF. In DNA, the CDR3 is TGTGCCAGCAGCAGGGACAGTTATAGCAATCAGCCCCAGCATTTT.

This chain joins TRBV7-6 and TRBJ2-3; D possibly corresponds to TRBD1 (5 bases). The CDR3 totals 16 residues. Trimming cost V 5 bases and J 7 bases, with 22 bases left between them. Germline V CDR1 and CDR2: SGHVS, FNYEAQ. CDR3 bases: TGTGCCAGCAGCCCGCGGTTAGGGTCATCAGGGTATACGCAGTATTTT. Translated, it gives CASSPRLGSSGYTQYF. The variable domain in full, completed from reference TRBV7-6 and TRBJ2-3, reads GAGVSQSPRYKVTKRGQDVALRCDPISGHVSLYWYRQALGQGPEFLTYFNYEAQQDKSGLPNDRFSAERPEGSISTLTIQRTEQRDSAMYRCASSPRLGSSGYTQYFGPGTRLTVL.

The rearrangement links TRBV7-2 to TRBJ1-2; a weak D match, TRBD1 (6 bases). The germline V gene encodes CDR1 SGHTA and CDR2 FQGNSA. Trimming took 5 bases from V and 5 from J, leaving 15 bases between them. CDR3 length: 14 residues. The CDR3 sequence is CASSGTGKWYGYTF. Here the CDR3 DNA reads TGTGCCAGCAGCGGCACAGGGAAATGGTATGGCTACACCTTC.

V is TRBV27 and J is TRBJ2-1; D perhaps matches TRBD2 (6 bases). CDR1 and CDR2 (germline): MNHEY, SMNVEV (reference sequence). V lost 0 bases to trimming and J lost 10 bases, with 10 bases between them. The CDR3 is 13 amino acids. The CDR3 sequence is CASSLSPGGEQFF. Written as DNA, the CDR3 is TGTGCCAGCAGTTTATCCCCTGGGGGGGAGCAGTTCTTC.

This chain uses TRBV30 with TRBJ1-1, with a tentative D call TRBD1 (6 bases). Germline assignment: CDR1 GTSNPN and CDR2 SVGIG (reference sequence). V gave up 0 bases and J gave up 10 bases, with 12 bases separating them. The CDR3 is 12 amino acids. The CDR3 is CAWSVGGVSAFF. As DNA, the CDR3 is TGTGCCTGGAGTGTAGGGGGGGTCTCAGCTTTCTTT.

This chain joins TRBV7-9 and TRBJ1-1; the D is unclear. The CDR3 covers 15 residues. In germline, CDR1 is SEHNR, CDR2 FQNEAQ (reference sequence). The V and J ends lost 5 bases and 8 bases respectively, with 21 bases between them. The CDR3: CASSSQRLGFGEAFF. The CDR3 DNA reads TGTGCCAGCAGCAGTCAACGGTTGGGGTTTGGAGAAGCTTTCTTT.

The chain joins TRBV7-9 to TRBJ1-5; possible D gene TRBD1, 6 bases. The CDR3 spans 14 residues. CDR1 SEHNR and CDR2 FQNEAQ come from the germline V gene (reference sequence). The V gene lost 5 bases and the J gene lost 3 bases, with 11 bases spanning the gap. This CDR3 is CASSLGGFNQPQHF. Written as DNA, the CDR3 is TGTGCCAGCAGCCTAGGGGGTTTCAATCAGCCCCAGCATTTT.

The chain links TRBV27 to TRBJ2-1; 12 nucleotides line up with TRBD1. The trim removed 3 bases at V and 8 bases at J, leaving 5 bases unmatched. The V gene's germline CDR1 is MNHEY and CDR2 SMNVEV (reference sequence). CDR3 length equals 15 residues. CDR3 region: CASSFWGQGADEQFF. CDR3 bases: TGTGCCAGCAGTTTCTGGGGACAGGGGGCAGATGAGCAGTTCTTC.

This chain connects TRBV2 to TRBJ1-6; tentative D call: TRBD1 (5 bases). CDR3 size: 13 residues. Germline V lookup: CDR1 SNHLY, CDR2 FYNNEI. Between the trimmed V and J ends, which lost 7 bases and 5 bases, there was a span of 9 bases. In DNA, the CDR3 is TGTGCCAGCACACGACAGAATAATTCACCCCTCCACTTT. Translating it yields CASTRQNNSPLHF.